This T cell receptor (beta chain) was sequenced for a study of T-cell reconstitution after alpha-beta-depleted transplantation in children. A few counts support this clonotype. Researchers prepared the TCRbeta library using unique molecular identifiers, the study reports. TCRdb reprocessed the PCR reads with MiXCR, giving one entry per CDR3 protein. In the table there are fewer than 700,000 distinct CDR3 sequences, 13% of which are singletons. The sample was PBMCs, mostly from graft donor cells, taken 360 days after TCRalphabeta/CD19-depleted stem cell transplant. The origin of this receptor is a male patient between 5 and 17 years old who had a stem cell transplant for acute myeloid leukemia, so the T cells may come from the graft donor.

The CDR3 nucleotides are TGTGCCAGCAGCCCTACCGGGACAGGGGTTCCATCCTACGAGCAGTACTTC. Its protein is CASSPTGTGVPSYEQYF. V is TRBV9 and J is TRBJ2-7, with 10 bases lining up with TRBD1. In germline, CDR1 is SGDLS, CDR2 YYNGEE. The CDR3 length is 17 residues. V dropped 4 bases and J dropped 1; count of bases not matched to a gene: 11.